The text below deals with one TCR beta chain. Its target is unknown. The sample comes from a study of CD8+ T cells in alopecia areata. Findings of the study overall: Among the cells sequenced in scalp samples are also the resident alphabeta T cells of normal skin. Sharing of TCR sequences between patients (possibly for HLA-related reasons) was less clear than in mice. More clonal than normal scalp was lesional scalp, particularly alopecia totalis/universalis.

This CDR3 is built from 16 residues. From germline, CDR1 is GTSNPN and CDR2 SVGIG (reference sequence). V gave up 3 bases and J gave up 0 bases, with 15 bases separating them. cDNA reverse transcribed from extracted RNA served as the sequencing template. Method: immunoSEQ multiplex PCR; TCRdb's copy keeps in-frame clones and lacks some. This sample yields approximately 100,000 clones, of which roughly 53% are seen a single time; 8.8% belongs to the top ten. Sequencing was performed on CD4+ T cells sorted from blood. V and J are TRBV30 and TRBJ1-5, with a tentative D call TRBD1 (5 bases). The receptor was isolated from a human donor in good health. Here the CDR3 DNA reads TGTGCCTGGAGCCGGACACCCCGTTATAGCAATCAGCCCCAGCATTTT. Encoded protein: CAWSRTPRYSNQPQHF.